This T cell receptor (beta chain) is drawn from a study of OX40 agonist ivuxolimab in advanced cancers. Repertoires were generated with immunoSEQ multiplex PCR, while TCRdb's copy carries only in-frame clones and drops some. The repertoire holds tens of thousands of clones, with roughly 85% as singletons. The CDR3 covers 12 residues. Per germline, CDR1 SEHNR and CDR2 FQNEAQ (reference sequence). Trimming removed 4 bases at V and 4 bases at J, with 8 bases between. Samples were taken at baseline and on day 1 of cycles 4 and 7. Study results and limitations: Expansion of clones was among the lowest in partial responders at 0.1-3.0 mg/kg.

Remarks on this clone: Its specificity is unknown.

V gene TRBV7-9 combines with J gene TRBJ2-7; weak D call: TRBD1 (6 bases). The source is an adult with an advanced solid tumor such as melanoma, head and neck, liver or kidney cancer. Source: CD4+ or CD8+ T cells sorted from blood, taken in a trial of the OX40 agonist ivuxolimab. The CDR3 DNA sequence: TGTGCCAGCAGCTCACAGGGATACGAGCAGTACTTC. Encoded protein: CASSSQGYEQYF.